These T cell receptor beta chains were read from a single sample in a study of blood T cell repertoires in COVID-19. Profiling relied on immunoSEQ multiplex PCR, and the TCRdb table lists in-frame clones only, not all of them. The repertoire has about 46,000 clones, around nine tenths of them found once; the top ten carry over 1%. The sample taken for sequencing was peripheral blood. The receptor source for this set is a man aged 55 to 70 with acute or convalescent COVID-19. CDR3s include the opening cysteine and the closing phenylalanine or tryptophan. A D gene is named only where the DNA matches it firmly. The size of a clone is reported for some rows only, either as once, few or many, or as a class for expanded clones.

J gene: TRBJ2-7; D gene: -; V gene: TRBV2; clone size: -; CDR3 protein: CASSESTGHYEQYF; CDR3 DNA: TGTGCCAGCAGTGAATCAACAGGGCACTACGAGCAGTACTTC
J gene: TRBJ2-1; D gene: TRBD1; V gene: TRBV7-9; clone size: -; CDR3 protein: CASSTLQGSYNEQFF; CDR3 DNA: TGTGCCAGCAGCACCCTACAGGGGTCCTACAATGAGCAGTTCTTC
J gene: TRBJ1-5; D gene: -; V gene: TRBV13; clone size: -; CDR3 protein: CASSFIRRVGPRSNQPQHF; CDR3 DNA: TGTGCCAGCAGCTTTATCCGCCGGGTGGGGCCCCGTAGCAATCAGCCCCAGCATTTT
J gene: TRBJ1-1; D gene: -; V gene: TRBV6-6; clone size: -; CDR3 protein: CASSYVGGRTEAFF; CDR3 DNA: TGTGCCAGCAGTTACGTTGGGGGCCGCACTGAAGCTTTCTTT
J gene: TRBJ1-4; D gene: -; V gene: TRBV5-1; clone size: -; CDR3 protein: CASSPGWDEKLFF; CDR3 DNA: TGCGCCAGCAGCCCCGGGTGGGATGAAAAACTGTTTTTT
J gene: TRBJ2-5; D gene: TRBD2; V gene: TRBV27; clone size: -; CDR3 protein: CASSYEPGLAGVETQYF; CDR3 DNA: TGTGCCAGCAGTTATGAACCGGGACTAGCGGGAGTAGAGACCCAGTACTTC
J gene: TRBJ2-1; D gene: -; V gene: TRBV6-5; clone size: once; CDR3 protein: CASSPNWNEQFF; CDR3 DNA: TGTGCCAGCAGTCCCAACTGGAATGAGCAGTTCTTC
J gene: TRBJ2-1; D gene: -; V gene: TRBV27; clone size: -; CDR3 protein: CASSLGGFSYNEQFF; CDR3 DNA: TGTGCCAGCAGTTTAGGAGGATTCTCCTACAATGAGCAGTTCTTC
J gene: TRBJ2-7; D gene: TRBD2; V gene: TRBV4-2; clone size: -; CDR3 protein: CASSQARGLAGSYEQYF; CDR3 DNA: TGTGCCAGCAGCCAAGCCCGAGGACTAGCGGGATCCTACGAGCAGTACTTC
J gene: TRBJ2-2; D gene: -; V gene: TRBV5-1; clone size: once; CDR3 protein: CASSLEARRSGELFF; CDR3 DNA: TGCGCCAGCAGCTTGGAGGCTCGGAGGTCCGGGGAGCTGTTTTTT
J gene: TRBJ2-7; D gene: -; V gene: TRBV14; clone size: -; CDR3 protein: CASSPNRAYEQYF; CDR3 DNA: TGTGCCAGCAGCCCGAACAGGGCGTACGAGCAGTACTTC
J gene: TRBJ1-2; D gene: -; V gene: TRBV7-2; clone size: -; CDR3 protein: CASSLVGGALNYGYTF; CDR3 DNA: TGTGCCAGCAGCCTAGTGGGGGGGGCGCTTAACTATGGCTACACCTTC
J gene: TRBJ1-2; D gene: -; V gene: TRBV19; clone size: -; CDR3 protein: CASSIGQGINYGYTF; CDR3 DNA: TGTGCCAGTAGTATTGGTCAGGGGATTAACTATGGCTACACCTTC
J gene: TRBJ2-7; D gene: TRBD1; V gene: TRBV11-2; clone size: -; CDR3 protein: CASSPGTGIGEQYF; CDR3 DNA: TGTGCCAGCAGCCCCGGGACAGGGATAGGTGAGCAGTACTTC
J gene: TRBJ2-1; D gene: -; V gene: TRBV2; clone size: -; CDR3 protein: CASSDIGARSYNEQFF; CDR3 DNA: TGTGCCAGCAGTGATATCGGAGCCCGCTCCTACAATGAGCAGTTCTTC
J gene: TRBJ1-2; D gene: -; V gene: TRBV28; clone size: -; CDR3 protein: CASSLIDYGYTF; CDR3 DNA: TGTGCCAGCAGTTTAATCGACTATGGCTACACCTTC
J gene: TRBJ2-3; D gene: -; V gene: TRBV5-1; clone size: -; CDR3 protein: CASSWAQISSTDTQYF; CDR3 DNA: TGCGCCAGCAGCTGGGCACAGATTTCTAGCACAGATACGCAGTATTTT
J gene: TRBJ1-4; D gene: TRBD1; V gene: TRBV19; clone size: few; CDR3 protein: CASTRQGLGEKLFF; CDR3 DNA: TGTGCCAGTACCCGACAGGGGTTGGGAGAAAAACTGTTTTTT
J gene: TRBJ2-7; D gene: TRBD1; V gene: TRBV4-1; clone size: -; CDR3 protein: CASSQDSQTGMAYEQYF; CDR3 DNA: TGCGCCAGCAGCCAAGATTCGCAGACAGGGATGGCATACGAGCAGTACTTC
J gene: TRBJ1-6; D gene: -; V gene: TRBV4-3; clone size: -; CDR3 protein: CASSQHRASLGSPLHF; CDR3 DNA: TGCGCCAGCAGCCAACACAGGGCATCTCTCGGCTCACCCCTCCACTTT
J gene: TRBJ1-3; D gene: TRBD1; V gene: TRBV15; clone size: -; CDR3 protein: CATSRRTGDGNTIYF; CDR3 DNA: TGTGCCACCAGCAGACGGACAGGGGATGGAAACACCATATATTTT
J gene: TRBJ2-5; D gene: TRBD1; V gene: TRBV7-9; clone size: -; CDR3 protein: CASSLQGQGQETQYF; CDR3 DNA: TGTGCCAGCAGCCTACAGGGACAGGGACAAGAGACCCAGTACTTC
J gene: TRBJ2-7; D gene: TRBD1; V gene: TRBV27; clone size: -; CDR3 protein: CASSHRGHYEQYF; CDR3 DNA: TGTGCCAGCAGTCACAGGGGGCATTACGAGCAGTACTTC
J gene: TRBJ1-5; D gene: TRBD1; V gene: TRBV3-1/TRBV3-2; clone size: once; CDR3 protein: CASSPTPTGVGNQPQHF; CDR3 DNA: TGTGCCAGCAGCCCAACCCCCACAGGGGTTGGCAATCAGCCCCAGCATTTT
J gene: TRBJ1-6; D gene: -; V gene: TRBV28; clone size: -; CDR3 protein: CASSFSRHEPLHF; CDR3 DNA: TGTGCCAGCAGCTTCTCGCGGCATGAACCCCTCCACTTT
J gene: TRBJ1-5; D gene: -; V gene: TRBV4-2; clone size: -; CDR3 protein: CASSQEDSSNQPQHF; CDR3 DNA: TGTGCCAGCAGCCAGGAGGACAGTAGCAATCAGCCCCAGCATTTT
J gene: TRBJ1-6; D gene: -; V gene: TRBV3-1/TRBV3-2; clone size: -; CDR3 protein: CASSQGEQGTTLWSPLHF; CDR3 DNA: TGTGCCAGCAGTCAAGGGGAACAGGGCACTACTTTATGGTCACCCCTCCACTTT
J gene: TRBJ2-7; D gene: -; V gene: TRBV6-6; clone size: -; CDR3 protein: CASGLGGEQYF; CDR3 DNA: TGTGCCAGCGGTCTAGGGGGCGAGCAGTACTTC
J gene: TRBJ1-2; D gene: TRBD1; V gene: TRBV6-5; clone size: -; CDR3 protein: CASRLDRAGDGYTF; CDR3 DNA: TGTGCCAGCAGACTCGACAGGGCCGGCGATGGCTACACCTTC
J gene: TRBJ1-1; D gene: -; V gene: TRBV28; clone size: -; CDR3 protein: CASSLAPGGNTEAFF; CDR3 DNA: TGTGCCAGCAGTTTGGCCCCTGGCGGTAACACTGAAGCTTTCTTT
J gene: TRBJ2-7; D gene: TRBD1; V gene: TRBV10-1; clone size: -; CDR3 protein: CASSAGTGGSYEQYF; CDR3 DNA: TGCGCCAGCAGCGCCGGGACAGGGGGCTCCTACGAGCAGTACTTC
J gene: TRBJ2-7; D gene: TRBD2; V gene: TRBV18; clone size: few; CDR3 protein: CASSPGSGGEQYF; CDR3 DNA: TGTGCCAGCTCACCAGGGTCGGGGGGCGAGCAGTACTTC
J gene: TRBJ1-2; D gene: TRBD1; V gene: TRBV6-1; clone size: few; CDR3 protein: CASSERTGPYYGYTF; CDR3 DNA: TGTGCCAGCAGTGAACGGACAGGGCCCTACTATGGCTACACCTTC
J gene: TRBJ1-4; D gene: -; V gene: TRBV6-1; clone size: few; CDR3 protein: CASSESTAGSEKLFF; CDR3 DNA: TGTGCCAGCAGTGAATCGACAGCGGGTAGTGAAAAACTGTTTTTT
J gene: TRBJ2-2; D gene: -; V gene: TRBV2; clone size: few; CDR3 protein: CASSVLTGAGELFF; CDR3 DNA: TGTGCCAGCAGTGTGCTTACAGGCGCCGGGGAGCTGTTTTTT
J gene: TRBJ2-1; D gene: -; V gene: TRBV5-1; clone size: -; CDR3 protein: CASSPTRSHGEQFF; CDR3 DNA: TGCGCCAGCAGCCCGACTAGGAGTCACGGTGAGCAGTTCTTC
J gene: TRBJ1-3; D gene: -; V gene: TRBV7-8; clone size: -; CDR3 protein: CASSLRDSGNTIYF; CDR3 DNA: TGTGCCAGCAGCTTAAGAGATTCTGGAAACACCATATATTTT
J gene: TRBJ2-4; D gene: -; V gene: TRBV5-4; clone size: -; CDR3 protein: CASSLGQGGNIQYF; CDR3 DNA: TGTGCCAGCAGCTTGGGGCAGGGGGGAAACATTCAGTACTTC
J gene: TRBJ2-5; D gene: -; V gene: TRBV4-3; clone size: -; CDR3 protein: CASSPGGRETQYF; CDR3 DNA: TGCGCCAGCAGCCCCGGGGGGCGAGAGACCCAGTACTTC
J gene: TRBJ2-7; D gene: -; V gene: TRBV19; clone size: -; CDR3 protein: CASSITQDSYEQYF; CDR3 DNA: TGTGCCAGTAGTATCACACAGGACTCCTACGAGCAGTACTTC
J gene: TRBJ2-1; D gene: -; V gene: TRBV28; clone size: once; CDR3 protein: CASSLPRNEQFF; CDR3 DNA: TGTGCCAGCAGTTTACCCAGGAATGAGCAGTTCTTC
J gene: TRBJ1-4; D gene: TRBD1; V gene: TRBV28; clone size: -; CDR3 protein: CASRLDRGKLFF; CDR3 DNA: TGTGCCAGCAGACTCGACAGGGGGAAACTGTTTTTT
J gene: TRBJ1-1; D gene: TRBD1; V gene: TRBV5-1; clone size: once; CDR3 protein: CASSARQGANEAFF; CDR3 DNA: TGCGCCAGCAGCGCGAGACAGGGGGCGAATGAAGCTTTCTTT
J gene: TRBJ2-3; D gene: TRBD2; V gene: TRBV6-1; clone size: -; CDR3 protein: CASSDRLAGVYTQYF; CDR3 DNA: TGTGCCAGCAGTGACCGACTAGCGGGAGTATATACGCAGTATTTT
J gene: TRBJ2-7; D gene: -; V gene: TRBV27; clone size: -; CDR3 protein: CASSYGGEARNEQYF; CDR3 DNA: TGTGCCAGCAGTTATGGCGGGGAGGCCAGGAACGAGCAGTACTTC
J gene: TRBJ2-3; D gene: TRBD1; V gene: TRBV23-1; clone size: -; CDR3 protein: CASSQSLMDRGGDTQYF; CDR3 DNA: TGCGCCAGCAGTCAATCTTTAATGGACAGGGGCGGGGATACGCAGTATTTT
J gene: TRBJ2-2; D gene: -; V gene: TRBV6-5; clone size: -; CDR3 protein: CASSRVVYTGELFF; CDR3 DNA: TGTGCCAGCAGCAGGGTTGTGTACACCGGGGAGCTGTTTTTT